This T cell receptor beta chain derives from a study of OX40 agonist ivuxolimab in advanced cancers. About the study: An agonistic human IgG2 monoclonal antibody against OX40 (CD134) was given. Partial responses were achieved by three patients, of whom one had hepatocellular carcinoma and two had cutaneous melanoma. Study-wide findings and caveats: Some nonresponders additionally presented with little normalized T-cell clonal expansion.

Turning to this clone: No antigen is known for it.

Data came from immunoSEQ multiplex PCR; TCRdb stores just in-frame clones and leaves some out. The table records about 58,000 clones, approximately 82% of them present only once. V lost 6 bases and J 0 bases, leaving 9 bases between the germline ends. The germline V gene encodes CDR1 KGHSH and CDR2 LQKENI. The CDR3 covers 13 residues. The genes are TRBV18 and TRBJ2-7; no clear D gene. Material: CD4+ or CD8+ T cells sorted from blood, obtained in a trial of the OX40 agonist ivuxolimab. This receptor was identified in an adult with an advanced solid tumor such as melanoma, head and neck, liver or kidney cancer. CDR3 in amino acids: CASSYTDSYEQYF. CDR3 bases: TGTGCCAGCTCCTACACAGACTCCTACGAGCAGTACTTC.